This is a list of T cell receptor beta chains from one sample in a study of blood T cell repertoires in COVID-19. TCRdb keeps only in-frame clones here, not all; method: immunoSEQ multiplex PCR. The sample carries 65,000 to 95,000 clones, 60% to 85% recorded once. Sequences were obtained from peripheral blood. These TCRs come from a human donor in a cohort sampled during active COVID-19. Both conserved end residues are part of each CDR3. A D gene is named only where the DNA matches it firmly. Clone size is not always given. Where it is, it says once, few, many or a class for expanded clones.

V: TRBV19; size: -; J: TRBJ2-5; D: TRBD1; CDR3: CASSIRARGLRETQYF; DNA: TGTGCCAGTAGTATAAGGGCCAGGGGGCTCAGGGAGACCCAGTACTTC
V: TRBV5-5; size: -; J: TRBJ2-1; D: TRBD2; CDR3: CASSELYGTSGGWYNEQFF; DNA: TGTGCCAGCAGCGAACTCTACGGGACTAGCGGGGGGTGGTACAATGAGCAGTTCTTC
V: TRBV5-6; size: -; J: TRBJ2-1; D: TRBD1; CDR3: CASSLTGGAYNEQFF; DNA: TGTGCCAGCAGCTTGACAGGGGGCGCTTACAATGAGCAGTTCTTC
V: TRBV12-3/TRBV12-4; size: -; J: TRBJ2-1; D: TRBD1; CDR3: CASSPRTGGEQFF; DNA: TGTGCCAGCAGTCCCCGGACAGGGGGTGAGCAGTTCTTC
V: TRBV7-9; size: -; J: TRBJ2-7; D: TRBD1; CDR3: CASSLVTGGEYEQYF; DNA: TGTGCCAGCAGCTTGGTAACAGGGGGCGAGTACGAGCAGTACTTC
V: TRBV6-5; size: -; J: TRBJ2-7; D: -; CDR3: CATSGLRSYEQYF; DNA: TGTGCCACCTCCGGACTGCGCTCCTACGAGCAGTACTTC
V: TRBV19; size: -; J: TRBJ2-2; D: -; CDR3: CASSRGSYTGELFF; DNA: TGTGCCAGTAGTAGAGGATCTTACACCGGGGAGCTGTTTTTT
V: TRBV27; size: -; J: TRBJ1-1; D: -; CDR3: CASSRNTEAFF; DNA: TGTGCCAGCAGCAGAAACACTGAAGCTTTCTTT
V: TRBV10-3; size: -; J: TRBJ2-2; D: -; CDR3: CATATLGTGWGTGELFF; DNA: TGTGCCACGGCTACCCTGGGAACGGGATGGGGCACCGGGGAGCTGTTTTTT
V: TRBV19; size: -; J: TRBJ2-2; D: -; CDR3: CASGGTPSTVPYTGELFF; DNA: TGTGCCAGCGGGGGAACCCCCTCAACCGTTCCATACACCGGGGAGCTGTTTTTT
V: TRBV7-2; size: -; J: TRBJ1-6; D: TRBD1; CDR3: CASSLQGALRSPLHF; DNA: TGTGCCAGCAGCTTGCAGGGGGCGCTTCGCTCACCCCTCCACTTT
V: TRBV5-1; size: -; J: TRBJ2-5; D: TRBD1; CDR3: CASSLRQGLRETQYF; DNA: TGCGCCAGCAGCTTGAGACAGGGTTTACGAGAGACCCAGTACTTC
V: TRBV7-9; size: medium-sized; J: TRBJ2-7; D: TRBD2; CDR3: CASSSLHSGVIGYEQYF; DNA: TGTGCCAGCAGCTCTCTTCATAGCGGGGTAATCGGCTACGAGCAGTACTTC
V: TRBV21-1; size: -; J: TRBJ2-3; D: -; CDR3: CASPGGGTDTQYF; DNA: TGTGCCAGCCCCGGGGGGGGCACAGATACGCAGTATTTT
V: TRBV5-6; size: -; J: TRBJ1-5; D: TRBD1; CDR3: CASSRTGAIYSNQPQHF; DNA: TGTGCCAGCAGCCGGACAGGGGCGATTTATAGCAATCAGCCCCAGCATTTT
V: TRBV18; size: -; J: TRBJ1-1; D: -; CDR3: CASSPPNVQGPMNTEAFF; DNA: TGTGCCAGCTCACCCCCAAATGTCCAGGGTCCCATGAACACTGAAGCTTTCTTT
V: TRBV9; size: -; J: TRBJ1-2; D: -; CDR3: CASGPGLRDYGYTF; DNA: TGTGCCAGCGGACCGGGCCTCCGGGATTATGGCTACACCTTC
V: TRBV5-4; size: -; J: TRBJ2-7; D: TRBD1; CDR3: CASSSTGGAYEQYF; DNA: TGTGCCAGCAGCTCAACAGGGGGCGCCTACGAGCAGTACTTC
V: TRBV9; size: -; J: TRBJ1-1; D: -; CDR3: CASSNRPGLSTEAFF; DNA: TGTGCCAGCAGCAACCGACCGGGTTTATCGACTGAAGCTTTCTTT
V: TRBV5-1; size: -; J: TRBJ2-5; D: -; CDR3: CASHSDWQETQYF; DNA: TGCGCCAGTCATTCGGACTGGCAAGAGACCCAGTACTTC
V: TRBV29-1; size: -; J: TRBJ1-1; D: -; CDR3: CSVDRGVSNTEAFF; DNA: TGCAGCGTTGACCGCGGGGTCTCGAACACTGAAGCTTTCTTT
V: TRBV3-1/TRBV3-2; size: few; J: TRBJ1-6; D: -; CDR3: CASSRHGRSDSPLHF; DNA: TGTGCCAGCAGCCGCCACGGCCGGAGCGATTCACCCCTCCACTTT
V: TRBV2; size: -; J: TRBJ1-2; D: -; CDR3: CASSEQGPYGYTF; DNA: TGTGCCAGCAGTGAACAGGGGCCCTATGGCTACACCTTC
V: TRBV5-1; size: -; J: TRBJ1-2; D: -; CDR3: CASRRESTPYGYTF; DNA: TGCGCCAGCAGGCGGGAGTCCACCCCCTATGGCTACACCTTC
V: TRBV19; size: -; J: TRBJ2-2; D: TRBD1; CDR3: CASGIDRGRPGELFF; DNA: TGTGCCAGTGGGATCGACAGGGGAAGGCCCGGGGAGCTGTTTTTT
V: TRBV6-5; size: -; J: TRBJ2-3; D: -; CDR3: CASTVAVLTDTQYF; DNA: TGTGCCAGCACGGTGGCGGTTTTAACAGATACGCAGTATTTT
V: TRBV15; size: -; J: TRBJ1-1; D: TRBD1; CDR3: CATSQGGRGRAFF; DNA: TGTGCCACCAGCCAAGGGGGCAGGGGACGAGCTTTCTTT
V: TRBV4-1; size: -; J: TRBJ2-7; D: -; CDR3: CARGGAPYEQYF; DNA: TGCGCCAGAGGGGGGGCCCCCTACGAGCAGTACTTC
V: TRBV29-1; size: -; J: TRBJ1-5; D: TRBD1; CDR3: CSPQDRGVPAPCQPQHF; DNA: TGCAGCCCTCAGGACAGGGGGGTCCCCGCCCCATGTCAGCCCCAGCATTTT
V: TRBV7-2; size: once; J: TRBJ1-1; D: -; CDR3: CASSPDYSTEAFF; DNA: TGTGCCAGCAGCCCGGACTACTCGACTGAAGCTTTCTTT
V: TRBV5-4; size: -; J: TRBJ2-3; D: -; CDR3: CASSSEMDTQYF; DNA: TGTGCCAGCAGCTCTGAGATGGATACGCAGTATTTT
V: TRBV14; size: many; J: TRBJ1-1; D: -; CDR3: CASSPIHGSRTEAFF; DNA: TGTGCCAGCAGTCCCATCCATGGTTCGAGGACTGAAGCTTTCTTT
V: TRBV6-4; size: many; J: TRBJ2-3; D: TRBD1; CDR3: CASSDSTGATDTQYF; DNA: TGTGCCAGCAGTGACTCGACAGGGGCCACAGATACGCAGTATTTT
V: TRBV6-5; size: -; J: TRBJ2-7; D: TRBD1; CDR3: CASSYLMGTATYEQYF; DNA: TGTGCCAGCAGTTACCTGATGGGGACAGCAACCTACGAGCAGTACTTC
V: TRBV11-2; size: once; J: TRBJ1-3; D: TRBD1; CDR3: CASSLGTGGNTIYF; DNA: TGTGCCAGCAGCTTAGGGACAGGGGGAAACACCATATATTTT
V: TRBV5-4; size: once; J: TRBJ2-3; D: TRBD1; CDR3: CASSWGTGYSTDTQYF; DNA: TGTGCCAGCAGCTGGGGGACAGGTTATAGCACAGATACGCAGTATTTT
V: TRBV18; size: -; J: TRBJ1-2; D: TRBD1; CDR3: CASSPPGTGGLGYTF; DNA: TGTGCCAGCTCACCACCCGGGACAGGTGGGTTAGGCTACACCTTC
V: TRBV5-6; size: once; J: TRBJ2-1; D: TRBD2; CDR3: CASSSRGLAGAHNEQFF; DNA: TGTGCCAGCAGCTCCCGGGGACTAGCGGGGGCACACAATGAGCAGTTCTTC
V: TRBV5-1; size: -; J: TRBJ1-2; D: TRBD1; CDR3: CASSPDRGRVSGYTF; DNA: TGCGCCAGCAGCCCGGACAGGGGGCGCGTGAGTGGCTACACCTTC
V: TRBV4-1; size: once; J: TRBJ2-3; D: -; CDR3: CASSQTPPGTDTQYF; DNA: TGCGCCAGCAGCCAAACCCCCCCGGGCACAGATACGCAGTATTTT
V: TRBV6-5; size: -; J: TRBJ2-7; D: TRBD1; CDR3: CASSLRDRAYEQYF; DNA: TGTGCCAGCAGCCTCCGGGACAGGGCCTACGAGCAGTACTTC
V: TRBV14; size: -; J: TRBJ2-5; D: TRBD2; CDR3: CASSYRTSGEETQYF; DNA: TGTGCCAGCAGTTACCGGACTAGCGGAGAAGAGACCCAGTACTTC
V: TRBV5-6; size: few; J: TRBJ2-2; D: TRBD2; CDR3: CASSPGLSYTGELFF; DNA: TGTGCCAGCAGTCCGGGACTATCCTACACCGGGGAGCTGTTTTTT
V: TRBV4-1; size: few; J: TRBJ1-6; D: -; CDR3: CASSLLREQGTPLHF; DNA: TGCGCCAGCAGCTTGCTGAGGGAACAAGGTACACCCCTCCACTTT
V: TRBV5-1; size: -; J: TRBJ2-1; D: TRBD2; CDR3: CASSLTSGGAGEQFF; DNA: TGCGCCAGCAGCTTAACTAGCGGGGGGGCCGGGGAGCAGTTCTTC
V: TRBV29-1; size: -; J: TRBJ2-7; D: -; CDR3: CSVNRGSYEQYF; DNA: TGCAGCGTTAATCGGGGTTCCTACGAGCAGTACTTC
V: TRBV10-2; size: -; J: TRBJ2-1; D: -; CDR3: CASSGASPYNEQFF; DNA: TGCGCCAGCAGTGGCGCTAGCCCGTACAATGAGCAGTTCTTC
V: TRBV11-3; size: -; J: TRBJ1-1; D: -; CDR3: CASSLEFSFGGGGNTEAFF; DNA: TGTGCCAGCAGCTTAGAGTTCAGCTTCGGAGGTGGAGGGAACACTGAAGCTTTCTTT
V: TRBV12-3/TRBV12-4; size: -; J: TRBJ2-4; D: -; CDR3: CASRQAAKNIQYF; DNA: TGTGCCAGCAGACAGGCAGCCAAAAACATTCAGTACTTC
V: TRBV5-5; size: -; J: TRBJ2-7; D: TRBD1; CDR3: CASSLQGAPGEQYF; DNA: TGTGCCAGCAGCCTACAGGGGGCGCCGGGGGAGCAGTACTTC
V: TRBV24-1; size: -; J: TRBJ1-5; D: -; CDR3: CATSAGGARGQPQHF; DNA: TGTGCCACCAGTGCTGGGGGCGCGAGAGGACAGCCCCAGCATTTT
V: TRBV5-1; size: -; J: TRBJ2-3; D: -; CDR3: CASSLDSFSTDTQYF; DNA: TGCGCCAGCAGCTTGGACAGTTTTAGCACAGATACGCAGTATTTT
V: TRBV6-6; size: -; J: TRBJ1-6; D: -; CDR3: CASSSDTNSPLHF; DNA: TGTGCCAGCAGTTCGGACACGAATTCACCCCTCCACTTT
V: TRBV7-9; size: -; J: TRBJ1-1; D: TRBD1; CDR3: CASSIRGANTEAFF; DNA: TGTGCCAGCAGTATCAGGGGGGCCAACACTGAAGCTTTCTTT
V: TRBV24-1; size: -; J: TRBJ2-2; D: TRBD1; CDR3: CATSGYGQGPNTGELFF; DNA: TGTGCCACCAGTGGCTACGGACAGGGACCGAACACCGGGGAGCTGTTTTTT
V: TRBV15; size: once; J: TRBJ2-4; D: -; CDR3: CATSRGGINIQYF; DNA: TGTGCCACCAGCAGAGGAGGGATAAACATTCAGTACTTC
V: TRBV6-6; size: -; J: TRBJ2-7; D: TRBD1; CDR3: CASSYGGQVSDEQYF; DNA: TGTGCCAGCAGTTACGGCGGACAGGTGTCTGACGAGCAGTACTTC